Listed below are T cell receptor beta chains from one sample, sequenced in a study of blood T cell repertoires in COVID-19. Some clones are missing from TCRdb's copy, which holds only in-frame ones; the method was immunoSEQ multiplex PCR. Of 200,000 to 250,000 clones detected, about 86% appear once; the ten largest clones hold over 3%. The material sequenced was peripheral blood. The source is a woman in her 30s who had recovered from COVID-19. Both conserved end residues are part of each CDR3. A D gene is named only where the DNA matches it firmly. Only some rows state a clone size, as once, few, many or a class for expanded clones.

J gene: TRBJ2-5; clone size: .; V gene: TRBV2; D gene: TRBD2; CDR3 protein: CASIPGTKETQYF; CDR3 DNA: TGTGCCAGCATCCCTGGGACTAAAGAGACCCAGTACTTC
J gene: TRBJ2-6; clone size: .; V gene: TRBV4-2; D gene: TRBD1; CDR3 protein: CASSPTGQGALGGANVLTF; CDR3 DNA: TGTGCCAGCAGCCCCACGGGACAGGGGGCTCTAGGTGGGGCCAACGTCCTGACTTTC
J gene: TRBJ2-7; clone size: .; V gene: TRBV5-6; D gene: .; CDR3 protein: CASSSYDSYEQYF; CDR3 DNA: TGTGCCAGCAGCTCATACGACAGCTACGAGCAGTACTTC
J gene: TRBJ2-5; clone size: .; V gene: TRBV19; D gene: .; CDR3 protein: CASSMGLRARETQYF; CDR3 DNA: TGTGCCAGTAGTATGGGACTGCGGGCACGGGAGACCCAGTACTTC
J gene: TRBJ1-1; clone size: .; V gene: TRBV5-1; D gene: .; CDR3 protein: CASSRTALITEAFF; CDR3 DNA: TGCGCCAGCAGCCGGACAGCCCTGATCACTGAAGCTTTCTTT
J gene: TRBJ2-1; clone size: .; V gene: TRBV11-2; D gene: TRBD2; CDR3 protein: CASSLLGVLAGGRINEQFF; CDR3 DNA: TGTGCCAGCAGCCTCCTAGGGGTACTAGCGGGGGGACGGATCAATGAGCAGTTCTTC
J gene: TRBJ2-3; clone size: .; V gene: TRBV24-1; D gene: .; CDR3 protein: CATSDLPTGIAGDTQYF; CDR3 DNA: TGTGCCACCAGTGATCTCCCAACAGGCATTGCAGGAGATACGCAGTATTTT
J gene: TRBJ2-7; clone size: few; V gene: TRBV5-6; D gene: .; CDR3 protein: CASSYGTGYYEQYF; CDR3 DNA: TGTGCCAGCAGCTACGGGACTGGTTACTACGAGCAGTACTTC
J gene: TRBJ2-7; clone size: .; V gene: TRBV12-5; D gene: .; CDR3 protein: CASGPAGTGYEQYF; CDR3 DNA: TGTGCTAGTGGTCCCGCCGGGACTGGCTACGAGCAGTACTTC
J gene: TRBJ2-6; clone size: .; V gene: TRBV4-2; D gene: .; CDR3 protein: CASSQDWAGAGVLTF; CDR3 DNA: TGTGCCAGCAGCCAAGATTGGGCAGGGGCAGGCGTCCTGACTTTC
J gene: TRBJ2-7; clone size: .; V gene: TRBV27; D gene: .; CDR3 protein: CASSLLAGRRLEQYF; CDR3 DNA: TGTGCCAGCAGTTTACTCGCGGGACGCAGGTTGGAGCAGTACTTC
J gene: TRBJ2-7; clone size: few; V gene: TRBV20-1; D gene: .; CDR3 protein: CSASGVREQYF; CDR3 DNA: TGCAGTGCCAGCGGTGTTCGAGAGCAGTACTTC
J gene: TRBJ2-7; clone size: .; V gene: TRBV19; D gene: TRBD1; CDR3 protein: CASAPTGGYYEQYF; CDR3 DNA: TGTGCCAGTGCGCCGACAGGGGGCTACTACGAGCAGTACTTC
J gene: TRBJ1-1; clone size: once; V gene: TRBV2; D gene: TRBD1; CDR3 protein: CASSVPGGLGNTEAFF; CDR3 DNA: TGTGCCAGCAGTGTACCAGGGGGCCTGGGGAACACTGAAGCTTTCTTT
J gene: TRBJ2-5; clone size: .; V gene: TRBV3-1/TRBV3-2; D gene: .; CDR3 protein: CASSQVGHSQETQYF; CDR3 DNA: TGTGCCAGCAGCCAAGTGGGACACAGTCAAGAGACCCAGTACTTC
J gene: TRBJ1-5; clone size: .; V gene: TRBV6-2/TRBV6-3; D gene: .; CDR3 protein: CASSYARQLQPQHF; CDR3 DNA: TGTGCCAGCAGTTACGCGCGGCAGCTCCAGCCCCAGCATTTT
J gene: TRBJ1-2; clone size: .; V gene: TRBV7-3; D gene: .; CDR3 protein: CASSLRRGGGGYTF; CDR3 DNA: TGTGCCAGCAGCTTACGCAGGGGCGGAGGAGGCTACACCTTC